This T cell receptor beta chain was identified during a study of cytomegalovirus exposure and HLA in healthy donors. Study at large: Clustering assigned about four fifths of the approximately 430 genotyped donors to the Caucasian-associated ancestry cluster.

The study, taken as a whole, reports: Judged likely to be a sequencing artifact was a cluster of highly shared sequence variants. Common viral pathogens (according to a later analysis) appeared linked to several of the most significant clusters. Among TCR beta chains, those listed as cytomegalovirus-associated numbered some 170.

The PCR made use of 60 Vbeta and 13 Jbeta primers. Sequencing used immunoSEQ multiplex PCR; TCRdb keeps in-frame clones, though not all of them. This repertoire includes 60,000 to 80,000 clones. As concerns this clone: Its antigen is unidentified.

CDR3 size: 19 residues. The J segment lost 0 bases and the V segment lost 3 bases, leaving 14 bases of the junction unmatched. Per the germline V gene, CDR1 is WNHNN and CDR2 is SYGVQD (reference sequence). This sequence was found in a man in his forties in good health and CMV-seronegative. V is TRBV10-1 and J is TRBJ2-3; TRBD1 matches at 8 bases. Material: PBMCs. This CDR3 reads CASSDPETGDFSSTDTQYF. The DNA for the CDR3 is TGCGCCAGCAGTGATCCCGAGACAGGGGACTTCTCTAGCACAGATACGCAGTATTTT.